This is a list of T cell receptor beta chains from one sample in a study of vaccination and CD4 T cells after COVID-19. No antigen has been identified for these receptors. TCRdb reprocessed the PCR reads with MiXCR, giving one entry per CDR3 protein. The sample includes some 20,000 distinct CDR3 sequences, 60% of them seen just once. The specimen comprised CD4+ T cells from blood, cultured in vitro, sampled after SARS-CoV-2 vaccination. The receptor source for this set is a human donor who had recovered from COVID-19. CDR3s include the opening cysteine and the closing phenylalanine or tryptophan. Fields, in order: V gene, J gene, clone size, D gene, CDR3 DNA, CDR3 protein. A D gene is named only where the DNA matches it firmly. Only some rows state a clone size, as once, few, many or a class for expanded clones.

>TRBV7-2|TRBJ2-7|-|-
TGTGCCAGCAGCTTAACAGGGCTCCGTTCTCAGTACTTC
CASSLTGLRSQYF
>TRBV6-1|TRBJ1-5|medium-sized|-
TGTGCCAGCAGTGAAGCGGGACATAGCAATCAGCCCCAGCATTTT
CASSEAGHSNQPQHF
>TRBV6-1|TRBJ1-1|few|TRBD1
TGTGCCAGCAGTCCAAACGGGGGCAGGGGGGCTTTCTTT
CASSPNGGRGAFF
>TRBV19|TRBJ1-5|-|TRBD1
TGTGCCAGTACCCTTGGGGAGGGGGCCAATCAGCCCCAGCATTTT
CASTLGEGANQPQHF
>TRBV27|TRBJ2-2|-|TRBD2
TGTGCCAGCAGTACAGGGACTAGCGGGAGGTCGAACACCGGGGAGCTGTTTTTT
CASSTGTSGRSNTGELFF
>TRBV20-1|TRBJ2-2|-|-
TGCAGTGCTAGAGATCCTACCGGGGAGCTGTTTTTT
CSARDPTGELFF
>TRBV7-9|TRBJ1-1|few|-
TGTGCCAGCAGCCGCATGTTGGATACTGAAGCTTTCTTT
CASSRMLDTEAFF
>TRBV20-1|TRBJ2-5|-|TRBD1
TGCAGTGCTAGAAGATACATGGGACAGCTAAAAGAGACCCAGTACTTC
CSARRYMGQLKETQYF
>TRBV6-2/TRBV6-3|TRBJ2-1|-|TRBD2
TGTGCCAGCAGTTACAGCGGGGTTCCCCACAATGAGCAGTTCTTC
CASSYSGVPHNEQFF
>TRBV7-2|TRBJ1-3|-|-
TGTGCCAGCAGCTTAGACCCCGTGGACGGCGCCTCTGGAAACACCATATATTTT
CASSLDPVDGASGNTIYF
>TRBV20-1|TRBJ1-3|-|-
TGCAGTGCTAAACAGGACCTTGGAAACACCATATATTTT
CSAKQDLGNTIYF
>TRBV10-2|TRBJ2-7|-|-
TGCGCCAGCAGTGATTACGGGGGCCCATTCTACGAGCAGTACTTC
CASSDYGGPFYEQYF
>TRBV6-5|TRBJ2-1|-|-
TGTGCCAGCAGTTACTCGTGGGGCAGATCGTACAATGAGCAGTTCTTC
CASSYSWGRSYNEQFF
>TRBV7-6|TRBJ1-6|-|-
TGTGCCAGCAGCTTCCAAAGCTCCTATAATTCACCCCTCCACTTT
CASSFQSSYNSPLHF
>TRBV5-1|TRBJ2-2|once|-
TGCGCCAGCAGCACTTCAACCGGGGAGCTGTTTTTT
CASSTSTGELFF
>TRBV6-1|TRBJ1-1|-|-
TGTGCCAGCAGAAACGGCAGGGGGAACACTGAAGCTTTCTTT
CASRNGRGNTEAFF
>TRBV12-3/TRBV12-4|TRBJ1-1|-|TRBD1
TGTGCCAGCAGACACAGGGGGTCGTACACTGAAGCTTTCTTT
CASRHRGSYTEAFF
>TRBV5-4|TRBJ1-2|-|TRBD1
TGTGCCAGCAGCTTCTCAGGGGGCGCTGGCTACACCTTC
CASSFSGGAGYTF
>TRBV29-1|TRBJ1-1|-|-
TGCAGCGGTGGATTGGGGGGTTCGTGGACTGAAGCTTTCTTT
CSGGLGGSWTEAFF
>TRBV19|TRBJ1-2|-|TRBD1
TGTGCCAGTAGTATATCTGGGACAGGGTCTGGCTACACCTTC
CASSISGTGSGYTF
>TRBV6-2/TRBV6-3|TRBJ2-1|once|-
TGTGCCAGCAGTTACAGGGGGGCCCCTGAGCAGTTCTTC
CASSYRGAPEQFF
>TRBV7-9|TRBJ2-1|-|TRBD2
TGTGCCAGCAGCCGTGGAGGGACTAGCCACAATGAGCAGTTCTTC
CASSRGGTSHNEQFF
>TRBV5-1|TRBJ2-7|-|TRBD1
TGCGCCAGCAGCTCCGGGACAGGGGCGTTGAGCTCCTACGAGCAGTACTTC
CASSSGTGALSSYEQYF
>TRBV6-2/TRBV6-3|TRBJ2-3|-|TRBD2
TGTGCCAGCAGTCGGGGGGAGGGACTAGCGGGGCACACAGATACGCAGTATTTT
CASSRGEGLAGHTDTQYF
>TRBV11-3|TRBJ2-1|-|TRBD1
TGTGCCAGCAGCTTCCTATCTGGGACAGCAAATTACAATGAGCAGTTCTTC
CASSFLSGTANYNEQFF
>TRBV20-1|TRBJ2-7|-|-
TGCAGTGCGTCCGGCCTTGGCGCTATCACTTCCTACGAGCAGTACTTC
CSASGLGAITSYEQYF
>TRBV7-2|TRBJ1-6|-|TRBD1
TGTGCCAGCAGCGCCGGGACAGGGGCCATTAATTCACCCCTCCACTTT
CASSAGTGAINSPLHF
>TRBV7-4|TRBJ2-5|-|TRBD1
TGTGCCAGCAGCGTAGGTCTCGGGACAGAACAAGAGACCCAGTACTTC
CASSVGLGTEQETQYF
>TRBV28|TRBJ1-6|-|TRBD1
TGTGCCAGCACCGAGGGGGACAGGTGGAATTCACCCCTCCACTTT
CASTEGDRWNSPLHF
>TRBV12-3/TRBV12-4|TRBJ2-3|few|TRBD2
TGTGCCAGCAGTACATCACTAGCGTATACGCAGTATTTT
CASSTSLAYTQYF
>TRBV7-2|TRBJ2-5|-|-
TGTGCCAGCAGCTTACGTGCGCGGGATGGGGGGACCCAGTACTTC
CASSLRARDGGTQYF
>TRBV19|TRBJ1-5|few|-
TGTGCCAGTAGTATTGGGCAGGGGCCCGGGCAGCCCCAGCATTTT
CASSIGQGPGQPQHF
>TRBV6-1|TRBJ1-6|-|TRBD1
TGTGCCAGCAGTGAACCCGACAGGGATCCCTCCTATAATTCACCCCTCCACTTT
CASSEPDRDPSYNSPLHF
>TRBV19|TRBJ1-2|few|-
TGTGCCAGTAGTAACCCCTCCGTTGAGAGGAACTATGGCTACACCTTC
CASSNPSVERNYGYTF
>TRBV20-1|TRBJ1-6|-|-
TGCAGTGCTAGAGACCTCTATAATTCACCCCTCCACTTT
CSARDLYNSPLHF
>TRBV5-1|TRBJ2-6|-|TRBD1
TGCGCCAGCAGCACAAATACAGGGGTTGGGGCCAACGTCCTGACTTTC
CASSTNTGVGANVLTF
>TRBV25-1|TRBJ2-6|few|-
TGTGCCAGCAGTACAACCGGGGCCAACGTCCTGACTTTC
CASSTTGANVLTF
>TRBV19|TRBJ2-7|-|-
TGTGCCAGTAGGCTTCAGGGGGAGGGCCTCTACGAGCAGTACTTC
CASRLQGEGLYEQYF
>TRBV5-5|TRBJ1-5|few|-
TGTGCCAGCAGCCGTGATCCAAATCAGCCCCAGCATTTT
CASSRDPNQPQHF
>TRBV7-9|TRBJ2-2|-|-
TGTGCCAGCAGCCTGGGGCTAGACAGCGGGGAGCTGTTTTTT
CASSLGLDSGELFF
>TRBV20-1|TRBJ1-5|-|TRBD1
TGCAGTGCTAGAGATCAGTCCAGGGGGAGTCAGCCCCAGCATTTT
CSARDQSRGSQPQHF